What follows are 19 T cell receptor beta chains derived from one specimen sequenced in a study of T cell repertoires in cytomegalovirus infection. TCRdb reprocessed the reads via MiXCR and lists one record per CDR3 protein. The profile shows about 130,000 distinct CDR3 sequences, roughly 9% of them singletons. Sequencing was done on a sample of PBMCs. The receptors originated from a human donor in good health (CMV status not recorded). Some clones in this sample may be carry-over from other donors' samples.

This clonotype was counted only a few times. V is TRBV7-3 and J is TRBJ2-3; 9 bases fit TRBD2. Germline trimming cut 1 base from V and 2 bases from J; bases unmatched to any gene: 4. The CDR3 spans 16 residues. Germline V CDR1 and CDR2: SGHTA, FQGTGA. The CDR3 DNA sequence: TGTGCCAGCAGCTTAATGGGCGGGGGGGCCACAGATACGCAGTATTTT. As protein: CASSLMGGGATDTQYF.

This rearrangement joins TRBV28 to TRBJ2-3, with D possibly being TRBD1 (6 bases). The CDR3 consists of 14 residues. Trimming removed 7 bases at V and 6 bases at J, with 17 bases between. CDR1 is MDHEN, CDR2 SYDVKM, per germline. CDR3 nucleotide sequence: TGTGCCAGCAAGGGGGACGGACCCCGGGATACGCAGTATTTT. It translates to CASKGDGPRDTQYF.

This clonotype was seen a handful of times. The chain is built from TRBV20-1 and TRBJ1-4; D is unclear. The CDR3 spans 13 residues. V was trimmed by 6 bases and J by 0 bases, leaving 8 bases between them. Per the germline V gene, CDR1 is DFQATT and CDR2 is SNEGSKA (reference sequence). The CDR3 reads CSAAPTTNEKLFF. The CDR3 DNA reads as TGCAGTGCCGCACCGACAACTAATGAAAAACTGTTTTTT.

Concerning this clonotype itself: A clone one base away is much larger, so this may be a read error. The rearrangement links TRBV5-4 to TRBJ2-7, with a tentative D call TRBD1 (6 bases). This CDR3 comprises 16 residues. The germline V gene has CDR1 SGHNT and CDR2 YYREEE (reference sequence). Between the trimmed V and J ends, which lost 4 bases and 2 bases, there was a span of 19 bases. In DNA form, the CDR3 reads TGTGCCAGCAGCGTGAGACCCGGGACAAATACCTACGAGCAGTACTTC. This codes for CASSVRPGTNTYEQYF.

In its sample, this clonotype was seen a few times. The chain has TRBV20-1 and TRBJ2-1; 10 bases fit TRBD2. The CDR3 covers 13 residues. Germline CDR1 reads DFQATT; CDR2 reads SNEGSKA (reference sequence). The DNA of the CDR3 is TGCGCACGAAGGGTAGCGGGGGGAAATGAGCAGTTCTTC. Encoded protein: CARRVAGGNEQFF.

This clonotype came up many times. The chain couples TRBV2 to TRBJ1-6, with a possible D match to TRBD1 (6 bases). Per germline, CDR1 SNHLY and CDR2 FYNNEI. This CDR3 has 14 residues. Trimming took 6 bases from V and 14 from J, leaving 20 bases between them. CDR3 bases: TGTGCCAGCAGAACCGGGAGGGGGGAATTTTCCCTCCACTTT. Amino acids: CASRTGRGEFSLHF.

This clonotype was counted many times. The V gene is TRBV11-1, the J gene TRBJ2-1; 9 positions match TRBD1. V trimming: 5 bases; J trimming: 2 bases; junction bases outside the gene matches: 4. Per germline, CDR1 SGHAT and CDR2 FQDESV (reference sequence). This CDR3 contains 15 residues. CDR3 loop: CASSPRQGAYNEQFF. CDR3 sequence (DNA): TGTGCCAGCAGCCCCCGACAGGGGGCCTACAATGAGCAGTTCTTC.

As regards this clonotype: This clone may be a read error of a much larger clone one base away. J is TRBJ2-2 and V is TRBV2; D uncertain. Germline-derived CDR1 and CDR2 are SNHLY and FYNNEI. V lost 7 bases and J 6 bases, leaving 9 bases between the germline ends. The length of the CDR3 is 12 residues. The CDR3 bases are TGTGCCAGCACCACCCTGCCCGGGGAGCTGTTTTTT. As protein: CASTTLPGELFF.

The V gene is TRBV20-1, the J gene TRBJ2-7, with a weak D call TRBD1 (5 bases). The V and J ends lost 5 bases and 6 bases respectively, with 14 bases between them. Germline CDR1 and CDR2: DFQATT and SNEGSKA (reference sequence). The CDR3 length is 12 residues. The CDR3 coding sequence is TGCAGTGCTTACCTTGAAAGGGGCGAGCAGTACTTC. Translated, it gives CSAYLERGEQYF.

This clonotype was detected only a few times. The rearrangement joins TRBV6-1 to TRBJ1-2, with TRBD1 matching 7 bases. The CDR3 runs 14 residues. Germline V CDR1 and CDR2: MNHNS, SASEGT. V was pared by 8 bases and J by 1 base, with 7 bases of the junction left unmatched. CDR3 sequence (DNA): TGTGCCAGCGCTACCCGACAGGGTAACTATGGCTACACCTTC. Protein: CASATRQGNYGYTF.

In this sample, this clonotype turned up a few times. CDR3 DNA sequence: TGTGCCAGCAGCCCTCACAGCGACTATAATTCACCCCTCCACTTT. It codes for CASSPHSDYNSPLHF. The gene calls are TRBV3-1 and TRBJ1-6; no clear D gene. Germline V lookup: CDR1 LGHDT, CDR2 YNNKEL (reference sequence). The V end lost 4 bases, the J end lost 3 bases, and 10 bases lay between the germline ends. The CDR3 runs 15 residues.

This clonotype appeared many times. The CDR3 loop is CATRLVGANTGELFF. CDR3 sequence (DNA): TGTGCCACCCGGTTGGTGGGGGCTAACACCGGGGAGCTGTTTTTT. J is TRBJ2-2 and V is TRBV7-2; TRBD1 is a possible D gene (6 bases). The CDR3 sequence is 15 residues long. CDR1 SGHTA and CDR2 FQGNSA come from the germline V gene. The V and J ends lost 10 bases and 2 bases respectively, with 17 bases between them.

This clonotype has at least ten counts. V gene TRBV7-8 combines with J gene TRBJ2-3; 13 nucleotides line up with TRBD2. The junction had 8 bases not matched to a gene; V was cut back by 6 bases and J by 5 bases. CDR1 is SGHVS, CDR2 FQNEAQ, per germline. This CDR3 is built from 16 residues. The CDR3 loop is CASRVLAGGRIDTQYF. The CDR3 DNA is TGTGCCAGCAGGGTACTAGCGGGGGGGCGTATAGATACGCAGTATTTT.

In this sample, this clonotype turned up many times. Written as DNA, the CDR3 is TGTGCCAGCAGCCTGACAGGGGTGCAGCCCCAGCATTTT. It is translated as CASSLTGVQPQHF. This chain uses TRBV28 with TRBJ1-5; 8 positions agree with TRBD1. The CDR3 is made up of 13 amino acids. The V and J ends lost 6 bases and 7 bases, in that order; junction bases with no gene match: 5. CDR1 and CDR2 from the germline V gene are MDHEN and SYDVKM.

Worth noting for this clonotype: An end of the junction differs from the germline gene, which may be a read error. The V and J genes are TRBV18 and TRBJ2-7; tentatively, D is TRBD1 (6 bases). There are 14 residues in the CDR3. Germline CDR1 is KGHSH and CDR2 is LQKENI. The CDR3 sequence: CASSPLPDKGEQYF. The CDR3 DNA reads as TGTGCCAGCTCACCACTGCCGGACAAGGGGGAGCAGTACTTT.

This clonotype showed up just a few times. CDR3 amino acids: CASSFGGVSTDTQYF. Here the CDR3 DNA reads TGTGCCAGCAGTTTTGGCGGGGTTAGCACAGATACGCAGTATTTT. This chain connects TRBV28 to TRBJ2-3, with D possibly being TRBD2 (6 bases). The V and J ends lost 3 bases and 0 bases respectively, with 10 bases between them. Looked up from germline, CDR1 is MDHEN and CDR2 is SYDVKM. The CDR3 is 15 residues long.

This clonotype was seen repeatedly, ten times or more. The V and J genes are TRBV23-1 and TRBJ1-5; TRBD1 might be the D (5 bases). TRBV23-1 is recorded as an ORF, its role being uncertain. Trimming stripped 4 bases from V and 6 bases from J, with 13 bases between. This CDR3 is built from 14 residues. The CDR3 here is CASSRGDPGQPQHF. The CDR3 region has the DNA TGCGCCAGCAGTCGAGGGGATCCCGGTCAGCCCCAGCATTTT.

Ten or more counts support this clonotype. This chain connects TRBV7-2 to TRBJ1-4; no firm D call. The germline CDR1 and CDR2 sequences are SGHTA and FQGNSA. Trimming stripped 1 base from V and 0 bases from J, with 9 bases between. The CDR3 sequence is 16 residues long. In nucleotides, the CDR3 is TGTGCCAGCAGCTTAGATGGGCAGGCAACTAATGAAAAACTGTTTTTT. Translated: CASSLDGQATNEKLFF.

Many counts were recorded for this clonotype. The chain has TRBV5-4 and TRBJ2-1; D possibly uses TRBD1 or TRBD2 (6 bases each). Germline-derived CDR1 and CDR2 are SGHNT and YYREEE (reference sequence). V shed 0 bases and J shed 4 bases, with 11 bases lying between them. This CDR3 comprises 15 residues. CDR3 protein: CASSLVSGAYNEQFF. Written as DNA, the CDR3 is TGTGCCAGCAGCTTGGTATCGGGGGCTTACAATGAGCAGTTCTTC.